This is a list of T cell receptor beta chains from one sample in a study of blood T cells in healthy people across ages. TCRdb reprocessed the 5' RACE reads via MiXCR and lists one record per CDR3 protein. The sample holds roughly 560,000 distinct CDR3 sequences, under 30% seen once. These same data were also listed under a study on T cells of mothers and their children.

The sample was blood. The receptors were gathered from a boy between 10 and 17 years old in good health. Both conserved end residues are part of each CDR3. The order of the fields is J gene, D gene, V gene, clone size, CDR3 protein, CDR3 DNA. A D gene is named only where the DNA matches it firmly. Clone sizes are given selectively: once, few, many, or a class where the clone is expanded.

TRBJ1-5 | - | TRBV19 | - | CASSIGATYQPQHF | TGTGCCAGTAGTATAGGGGCCACCTATCAGCCCCAGCATTTT
TRBJ2-2 | TRBD1 | TRBV28 | few | CASSIGTGDEFF | TGTGCCAGCAGTATCGGGACAGGGGACGAGTTTTTT
TRBJ1-6 | TRBD1 | TRBV19 | - | CASRWGQNNSPLHF | TGTGCCAGTAGGTGGGGACAGAATAATTCACCCCTCCACTTT
TRBJ1-1 | TRBD1 | TRBV12-3/TRBV12-4 | once | CASSYRGRGVVNTEAFF | TGTGCCAGCAGTTACAGGGGGCGCGGAGTCGTCAACACTGAAGCTTTCTTT
TRBJ1-6 | - | TRBV7-9 | few | CASSLIRAENSPLHF | TGTGCCAGCAGCTTAATACGGGCTGAAAATTCACCCCTCCACTTT
TRBJ1-5 | - | TRBV7-2 | - | CASSQQSNQPQHF | TGTGCCAGCAGCCAGCAAAGCAATCAGCCCCAGCATTTT
TRBJ2-1 | TRBD2 | TRBV7-2 | few | CASSYAPGLAGVSEQFF | TGTGCCAGCAGCTACGCTCCGGGACTAGCGGGAGTTAGTGAGCAGTTCTTC
TRBJ2-1 | TRBD2 | TRBV4-1 | few | CASSQPASGSYEQFF | TGCGCCAGCAGCCAACCGGCTAGCGGGAGTTATGAGCAGTTCTTC
TRBJ2-3 | TRBD1 | TRBV27 | - | CASLTRGSNTQYF | TGTGCCAGCCTTACCAGGGGGAGTAATACGCAGTATTTT
TRBJ2-7 | TRBD1 | TRBV28 | few | CASSFQSTGGTDEQYF | TGTGCCAGCAGTTTCCAGTCGACAGGGGGCACGGACGAGCAGTACTTC
TRBJ2-6 | - | TRBV2 | few | CASNSYSGANVLTF | TGTGCCAGCAATAGCTACTCTGGGGCCAACGTCCTGACTTTC
TRBJ1-5 | - | TRBV7-8 | - | CASSTLGARSNQPQHF | TGTGCCAGCAGCACATTGGGGGCGCGTAGCAATCAGCCCCAGCATTTT
TRBJ2-3 | TRBD1 | TRBV28 | few | CASSLLPGQGTDTQYF | TGTGCCAGCAGTTTATTACCCGGACAGGGAACAGATACGCAGTATTTT
TRBJ2-6 | - | TRBV7-2 | few | CASSLWKLGANVLTF | TGTGCCAGCAGCTTATGGAAGTTAGGGGCCAACGTCCTGACTTTC
TRBJ2-3 | TRBD2 | TRBV2 | few | CASSEGGGSTDTQYF | TGTGCCAGCAGTGAAGGGGGGGGGAGCACAGATACGCAGTATTTT
TRBJ2-1 | - | TRBV28 | few | CASSPAPVTDEQFF | TGTGCCAGCAGTCCCGCTCCTGTGACGGACGAGCAGTTCTTC
TRBJ1-4 | - | TRBV6-2/TRBV6-3 | few | CASSRGTNEKLFF | TGTGCCAGCAGTCGCGGGACGAACGAAAAACTGTTTTTT
TRBJ2-6 | TRBD1 | TRBV2 | - | CASSETGGVPGANVLTF | TGTGCCAGCAGTGAGACAGGGGGCGTTCCTGGGGCCAACGTCCTGACTTTC
TRBJ2-7 | - | TRBV7-2 | - | CASSLGAGLSYEQYF | TGTGCCAGCAGCTTAGGGGCGGGGTTGAGCTACGAGCAGTACTTC
TRBJ2-4 | - | TRBV28 | few | CASSPNKWLARKNIQYF | TGTGCCAGCAGCCCAAACAAATGGCTAGCGAGAAAAAACATTCAGTACTTC
TRBJ2-5 | TRBD2 | TRBV12-3/TRBV12-4 | few | CASSPPPSGFQETQYF | TGTGCCAGCAGCCCACCCCCTAGCGGCTTCCAAGAGACCCAGTACTTC
TRBJ2-5 | - | TRBV10-3 | once | CAISERGYQETQYF | TGTGCCATCAGTGAAAGGGGGTACCAAGAGACCCAGTACTTC
TRBJ1-4 | - | TRBV27 | - | CASSLEGTNEKLFF | TGTGCCAGCAGTTTAGAAGGTACTAATGAAAAACTGTTTTTT
TRBJ2-3 | - | TRBV6-1 | few | CASSDGRGGDTQYF | TGTGCCAGCAGTGATGGGAGAGGAGGAGATACGCAGTATTTT
TRBJ1-4 | - | TRBV18 | few | CASSPPGVSRDEKLFF | TGTGCCAGCTCACCTCCCGGGGTCTCAAGGGATGAAAAACTGTTTTTT
TRBJ2-1 | - | TRBV15 | few | CATSHETLRSLREQFF | TGTGCCACCAGCCACGAAACCCTTCGATCCCTGCGAGAGCAGTTCTTC
TRBJ1-1 | - | TRBV29-1 | - | CGVNEGGDTEAFF | TGCGGCGTGAATGAGGGTGGAGACACTGAAGCTTTCTTT
TRBJ1-4 | TRBD1 | TRBV4-3 | few | CASSQNRGRGGKLFF | TGCGCCAGCAGCCAAAACAGGGGGCGGGGGGGAAAACTGTTTTTT
TRBJ2-1 | - | TRBV9 | - | CASSVGYGQKSSYNEQFF | TGTGCCAGCAGCGTGGGGTATGGACAGAAGAGCTCCTACAATGAGCAGTTCTTC